These 25 T cell receptor beta chains came from one sample sequenced in a study of CD8 T cells in Susac syndrome. Random hexamers were used to reverse transcribe the RNA input (roughly 0.5 to 1 ug). TCRdb fed the immunoSEQ multiplex PCR reads into MiXCR, producing one record per CDR3 protein. The data contain around 300,000 distinct CDR3 sequences, just over 90% of them singletons. Sequencing was performed on CD4+ T cells from PBMCs. These TCRs come from a human donor with multiple sclerosis.

This chain joins TRBV3-1 and TRBJ2-1; D is ambiguous. V lost 0 bases and J 0 bases, leaving 6 bases between the germline ends. Germline CDR1 is LGHDT and CDR2 is YNNKEL (reference sequence). The CDR3 has 15 amino acids. The CDR3 loop is CASSQDLSSYNEQFF. CDR3 coding DNA: TGTGCCAGCAGCCAAGACCTAAGCTCCTACAATGAGCAGTTCTTC.

The chain uses TRBV24-1 and TRBJ1-5, with 12 bases identical to TRBD1. The CDR3 covers 17 residues. The germline gives CDR1 KGHDR, CDR2 SFDVKD. The trim removed 7 bases at V and 7 bases at J, leaving 13 bases unmatched. Here the CDR3 DNA reads TGTGCCACCAGCCCCTCGGGACAGGGGGCTCAAGGGCAGCCCCAGCATTTT. This translates into CATSPSGQGAQGQPQHF.

The chain is built from TRBV18 and TRBJ2-7; D perhaps matches TRBD2 (5 bases). CDR3 length: 15 amino acids. Trimming stripped 2 bases from V and 1 base from J, with 12 bases between. The germline V gene has CDR1 KGHSH and CDR2 LQKENI. Here the CDR3 reads CASSPVGGGSYEQYF. The CDR3 DNA is TGTGCCAGCTCACCAGTCGGTGGAGGATCCTACGAGCAGTACTTC.

This rearrangement joins TRBV29-1 to TRBJ2-7; no definite D call. Germline V gene lookup returns CDR1 SQVTM and CDR2 ANQGSEA. This CDR3 spans 14 amino acids. V shed 1 base and J shed 0 bases, with 10 bases lying between them. As DNA, the CDR3 is TGCAGCGTTGAAGTTTCCGGTAGCTCCTACGAGCAGTACTTC. As protein: CSVEVSGSSYEQYF.

The rearrangement joins TRBV27 to TRBJ1-2, with 11 bases lining up with TRBD1. CDR1 and CDR2 from the germline V gene are MNHEY and SMNVEV (reference sequence). The CDR3 spans 18 residues. Unmatched junction bases numbered 8, after V lost 0 bases and J lost 2 bases. CDR3 in DNA: TGTGCCAGCAGTTTATCGGGGATAGGGACAGGGGGAAACTATGGCTACACCTTC. This translates into CASSLSGIGTGGNYGYTF.

The V call is TRBV9, the J call TRBJ2-1; maybe TRBD1 (6 bases). Trimming removed 2 bases from V and 7 bases from J, with 13 bases in between. CDR1 and CDR2 (germline): SGDLS, YYNGEE. This CDR3 has 14 residues. The CDR3 here is CASSVRQGPNEQFF. CDR3 in DNA: TGTGCCAGCAGCGTGCGGCAGGGGCCGAATGAGCAGTTCTTC.

The rearrangement joins TRBV7-2 to TRBJ2-1; D not certain. V was clipped by 5 bases and J by 3 bases, with 11 bases between them. The CDR3 runs 14 residues. CDR1 and CDR2 from the germline V gene are SGHTA and FQGNSA. CDR3 protein: CASSHSTYYNEQFF. The CDR3 nucleotides read TGTGCCAGCAGCCATTCGACATACTACAATGAGCAGTTCTTC. The complete variable domain, with remaining parts taken from reference TRBV7-2 and TRBJ2-1, reads GAGVSQSPSNKVTEKGKDVELRCDPISGHTALYWYRQSLGQGLEFLIYFQGNSAPDKSGLPSDRFSAERTGGSVSTLTIQRTQQEDSAVYLCASSHSTYYNEQFFGPGTRLTVL.

CDR3 loop: CATSDASGRAATQYF. CDR3 nucleotide sequence: TGTGCCACCAGTGATGCTAGCGGGAGGGCCGCTACGCAGTATTTT. This chain connects TRBV24-1 to TRBJ2-3, with 12 bases that match TRBD2. V dropped 3 bases and J dropped 8; count of bases not matched to a gene: 5. The CDR3 is 15 amino acids. Germline V gene lookup returns CDR1 KGHDR and CDR2 SFDVKD.

The table lists this clonotype with a few counts. CDR3 in DNA: TGTGCCAGCAGTTCAAGTCAGGGCTTGGGCAAAAACATTCAGTACTTC. Translating gives CASSSSQGLGKNIQYF. This chain joins TRBV6-5 and TRBJ2-4, with D perhaps matching TRBD1 (5 bases). Trimming pared 4 bases from V and 3 bases from J, leaving 16 bases between. CDR1 and CDR2 from the germline V gene are MNHEY and SVGAGI. The CDR3 consists of 16 residues.

The rearrangement uses TRBV7-9 and TRBJ2-7; 9 positions agree with TRBD2. The V and J ends lost 5 bases and 0 bases, in that order; junction bases with no gene match: 17. Looked up from germline, CDR1 is SEHNR and CDR2 is FQNEAQ (reference sequence). The CDR3 is 19 residues long. Here the CDR3 reads CASSPNTGTSGYFSYEQYF. CDR3 coding DNA: TGTGCCAGCAGCCCTAATACCGGAACTAGCGGGTACTTCTCCTACGAGCAGTACTTC.

Only one count was recorded for this clonotype. This chain links TRBV20-1 with TRBJ2-1, with 8 bases that match TRBD2. Germline values: CDR1 DFQATT, CDR2 SNEGSKA (reference sequence). This CDR3 is 15 amino acids long. V trimming: 6 bases; J trimming: 5 bases; junction bases outside the gene matches: 12. DNA of the CDR3: TGCAGTGCAACCACCGGACTAGCTTGGGACAATGAGCAGTTCTTC. Its protein product is CSATTGLAWDNEQFF.

The chain couples TRBV5-4 to TRBJ2-1, with 9 nucleotides matching TRBD2. The CDR3 is 14 residues long. Germline V gene data show CDR1 as SGHNT and CDR2 as YYREEE (reference sequence). V dropped 9 bases and J dropped 4; count of bases not matched to a gene: 8. The CDR3 loop is CAIRAGGPYNEQFF. CDR3 DNA sequence: TGTGCCATACGGGCGGGGGGGCCGTACAATGAGCAGTTCTTC.

The chain's CDR3 is CASSPTGKGELFF. The CDR3 DNA sequence: TGTGCCAGCAGCCCTACAGGAAAGGGGGAGCTGTTTTTT. The rearrangement joins TRBV7-9 to TRBJ2-2; D is perhaps TRBD1 (5 bases). CDR3 size: 13 residues. Germline V gene data show CDR1 as SEHNR and CDR2 as FQNEAQ (reference sequence). The V end lost 5 bases, the J end lost 8 bases, and 12 bases lay between the germline ends.

The rearrangement links TRBV7-2 to TRBJ2-3, with 9 bases matching TRBD2. Looked up from germline, CDR1 is SGHTA and CDR2 is FQGNSA. The CDR3 sequence is 15 residues long. J gave up 5 bases and V 5 bases, and 8 bases lay outside the gene matches. The CDR3 DNA follows: TGTGCCAGCAGCATTAGCGGGGGCAGGGGAGATACGCAGTATTTT. Protein: CASSISGGRGDTQYF.

V is TRBV5-8 and J is TRBJ2-3; either TRBD1 or TRBD2 may fit D (6 bases each). V gave up 1 base and J gave up 6 bases, with 12 bases separating them. Germline V gene lookup returns CDR1 SGHTS and CDR2 YDEGEE. CDR3 size: 14 residues. CDR3: CASSLRGAGDTQYF. The DNA of the CDR3 is TGTGCCAGCAGCTTGAGGGGGGCTGGGGATACGCAGTATTTT. Full variable domain (outside the CDR3, taken from reference TRBV5-8 and TRBJ2-3): EAGVTQSPTHLIKTRGQQATLRCSPISGHTSVYWYQQALGLGLQFLLWYDEGEERNRGNFPPRFSGRQFPNYSSELNVNALELEDSALYLCASSLRGAGDTQYFGPGTRLTVL.

This clonotype was observed once. The gene calls are TRBV4-1 and TRBJ1-1, with D possibly being TRBD1 (5 bases). This CDR3 is 17 amino acids long. Germline V CDR1 and CDR2: MGHRA, YSYEKL. Trimming removed 1 base from V and 3 bases from J, with 18 bases in between. The CDR3 region has the DNA TGCGCCAGCAGCCAAGGCGGACGGGGGTCAACATACACTGAAGCTTTCTTT. Translation gives CASSQGGRGSTYTEAFF.

The chain couples TRBV11-3 to TRBJ1-4, with TRBD1 as a possible D gene (5 bases). The germline V gene encodes CDR1 SGHNT and CDR2 YENEEA. The CDR3 contains 15 residues. V was cut by 4 bases and J by 5 bases, with 14 bases left in between. In DNA form, the CDR3 reads TGTGCCAGCAGCTCGCCCGTACAGGAGAATGAAAAACTGTTTTTT. This encodes CASSSPVQENEKLFF.

This clonotype has only one observation. The rearrangement links TRBV5-1 to TRBJ2-7, with D uncertain. Trimming shortened V by 1 base and J by 2 bases, and 4 bases separated the two germline ends. Germline assignment: CDR1 SGHRS and CDR2 YFSETQ. This CDR3 has 12 amino acids. The CDR3 loop reads CASSLTPYEQYF. Here the CDR3 DNA reads TGCGCCAGCAGCTTGACTCCCTACGAGCAGTACTTC. The variable domain in full, with the rest retrieved from reference TRBV5-1 and TRBJ2-7, is KAGVTQTPRYLIKTRGQQVTLSCSPISGHRSVSWYQQTPGQGLQFLFEYFSETQRNKGNFPGRFSGRQFSNSRSEMNVSTLELGDSALYLCASSLTPYEQYFGPGTRLTVT.

J is TRBJ2-4 and V is TRBV19; D tentatively reads TRBD1 or TRBD2 (5 bases each). The CDR3 consists of 13 residues. The germline V gene encodes CDR1 LNHDA and CDR2 SQIVND (reference sequence). Trimming left V 0 bases short and J 10 bases short, with 10 bases between. CDR3 protein: CASSIERDRIQYF. In DNA, the CDR3 is TGTGCCAGTAGTATAGAAAGGGACCGAATTCAGTACTTC.

V and J are TRBV7-9 and TRBJ2-7, with 13 positions matching TRBD2. CDR3 length: 16 residues. The V gene end was trimmed by 3 bases and the J gene end by 5 bases; junction bases not matched to a gene: 7. The germline V gene has CDR1 SEHNR and CDR2 FQNEAQ (reference sequence). Here the CDR3 reads CASSFSGTSGADEQYF. CDR3 nucleotides: TGTGCCAGCAGCTTTTCCGGGACTAGCGGGGCCGACGAGCAGTACTTC.

The chain combines TRBV19 with TRBJ1-4, with TRBD1 as a possible D gene (6 bases). Trimming removed 5 bases from V and 3 bases from J, with 13 bases in between. This CDR3 comprises 15 residues. Per the germline V gene, CDR1 is LNHDA and CDR2 is SQIVND (reference sequence). The CDR3, as DNA: TGTGCCAGTAGTTCCCCAGGGGCGGCTAATGAAAAACTGTTTTTT. As protein: CASSSPGAANEKLFF.

CDR3 sequence (DNA): TGCGCCAGCGGACCCGGACAGGGTCGTGGCTACACCTTC. Its protein product is CASGPGQGRGYTF. The chain combines TRBV23-1 with TRBJ1-2; 8 nucleotides agree with TRBD1. TRBV23-1 is an ORF; its function is uncertain. This CDR3 contains 13 residues. The V gene end was trimmed by 8 bases and the J gene end by 7 bases; junction bases not matched to a gene: 9.

The J gene is TRBJ2-3, the V gene TRBV28; possible D gene TRBD2, 5 bases. The V gene lost 3 bases and the J gene lost 9 bases, with 13 bases spanning the gap. Germline values: CDR1 MDHEN, CDR2 SYDVKM. The CDR3 runs 13 residues. The CDR3 DNA is TGTGCCAGCAGTTTCCCCCCACTAGGCACGCAGTATTTT. The encoded protein is CASSFPPLGTQYF.

The V and J genes are TRBV20-1 and TRBJ1-2; D possibly corresponds to TRBD1 (5 bases). V lost 4 bases, J lost 4 bases, and 10 bases lay in between. The CDR3 is 12 amino acids. CDR1 DFQATT and CDR2 SNEGSKA come from the germline V gene (reference sequence). The CDR3, as DNA: TGCAGTGCTAATCAGGGTGCCTATGGCTACACCTTC. Its translation: CSANQGAYGYTF.

This chain connects TRBV27 to TRBJ1-1; D might be TRBD1 (5 bases). Germline V gene lookup returns CDR1 MNHEY and CDR2 SMNVEV (reference sequence). Trimming took 3 bases from V and 1 from J, leaving 9 bases between them. The CDR3 extends over 14 amino acids. CDR3 loop: CASSFRGWNTEAFF. The CDR3, as DNA: TGTGCCAGCAGTTTCCGGGGGTGGAACACTGAAGCTTTCTTT.